The clone carrying this TCR beta chain was observed many times. Its antigen is unknown. This specimen belongs to a study of T-cell reconstitution after alpha-beta-depleted transplantation in children. Study observations and caveats: Several hundred expanded graft clones reportedly gave rise to the alpha-beta T cells present about two months after transplant. From surviving recipient T cells and thymic progenitors came the high day-60 TCRbeta diversity observed in some patients. At one year after transplant, newly produced T cells mostly accounted for T-cell counts and diversity.

The library targeted TCRbeta and was prepared with unique molecular identifiers. TCRdb analysed the PCR reads with MiXCR anew, one entry per CDR3 protein. Of about 830,000 distinct CDR3 sequences listed, under 20% are singletons. The sequence came from a male patient between 10 and 17 years old who had a stem cell transplant for acute lymphoblastic leukemia, so the T cells may come from the graft donor. Specimen: PBMCs, mostly from graft donor cells, collected 360 days after TCRalphabeta/CD19-depleted stem cell transplant.

CDR3 sequence: CASSLIPGQGAGELFF. The CDR3 nucleotides read TGTGCCAGCAGCCTAATACCGGGACAGGGGGCCGGGGAGCTGTTTTTT. The V gene is TRBV7-2, the J gene TRBJ2-2; TRBD1 matches at 11 bases. Germline V gene lookup returns CDR1 SGHTA and CDR2 FQGNSA. The CDR3 sequence is 16 residues long. With 5 bases clipped from V and 6 bases from J, the junction kept 8 bases outside the gene matches.